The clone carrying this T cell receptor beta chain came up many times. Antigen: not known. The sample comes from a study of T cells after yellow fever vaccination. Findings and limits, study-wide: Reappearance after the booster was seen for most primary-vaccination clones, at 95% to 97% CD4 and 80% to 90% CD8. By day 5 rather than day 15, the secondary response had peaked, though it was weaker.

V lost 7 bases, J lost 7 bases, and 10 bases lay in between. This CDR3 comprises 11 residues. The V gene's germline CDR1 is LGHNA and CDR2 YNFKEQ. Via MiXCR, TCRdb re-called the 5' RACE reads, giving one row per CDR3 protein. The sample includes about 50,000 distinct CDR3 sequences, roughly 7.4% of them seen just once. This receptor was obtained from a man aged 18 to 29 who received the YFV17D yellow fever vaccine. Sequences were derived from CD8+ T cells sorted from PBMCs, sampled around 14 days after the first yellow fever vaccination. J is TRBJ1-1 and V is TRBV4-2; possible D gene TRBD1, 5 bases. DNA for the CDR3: TGTGCCAGCATTAACGGGGGTGAAGCTTTCTTT. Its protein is CASINGGEAFF.